Included here is one TCR beta chain sequence, with context. Its antigen is unknown. Base qualities are not recorded, but no much larger clone differs from it by a single base. The germline V gene sets CDR1 to SGHTA and CDR2 to FQGTGA. The V and J ends are trimmed by 2 bases and 5 bases, leaving 12 bases between them. The CDR3 holds 14 amino acids from the cysteine to the phenylalanine. Here the CDR3 DNA is all that survives: 42 bases in frame from base 1. TCRbeta CDR3 regions were amplified from genomic DNA by means of the immunoSEQ Assay, a bias-controlled multiplex PCR. The published analysis was carried out like this. The number of nucleated cells in each sample was estimated from the amplification of reference gene primers within the assay. To quantify the absolute abundance of each unique TCRbeta CDR3 rearrangement, sequence reads were collapsed and filtered. For each sample, productive Simpson clonality was calculated as the square root of Simpson's diversity index over productive rearrangements. TCRdb stores this immuneACCESS table with in-frame sequences only. Part of the clones is absent; in the studies checked, under half of the shortfall reflects unresolved V genes, and no reason is known for the rest. The V and J calls and clone size were taken over from that table, and D and trimming were inferred from the DNA. This sample lists 150,000 to 200,000 clones; less than 85% were detected once. The ten largest clones take up about 4.4% of the sample.

Enrolling through a virtual design, the prospective study's participants ranged in age from roughly 18 to 100 years and lived across 20 to 30 United States geographic areas. In the prospective study, participants were assigned to cohorts based on the clinical history participants reported in a screening survey and a study questionnaire. ImmuneRACE Cohort 3 recovered participants were defined by two consecutive negative NP/OP PCR tests, healthcare professional clearance, or symptom resolution. Each participant in the prospective study had whole blood, serum and a nasopharyngeal or oropharyngeal swab collected by mobile phlebotomists. Participants in the prospective study had the option to provide additional blood draws and questionnaires over an approximately two-month period. Before DNA extraction, blood samples from the prospective study were shipped at room temperature or frozen. The data are from a study of blood T cell repertoires in COVID-19 (dated by TCRdb to 2019 to 2021). In terms of the full investigation: Collaborator samples came from the United States, Italy and Spain and covered acute and convalescent phases of COVID-19. Subjects who had been exposed to COVID-19, were actively infected with it, or had recovered from it provided the deeply sampled blood TCRbeta repertoires that made up the dataset. Where available, HLA class I and class II types were taken from metadata supplied by the sample provider and were not determined by assay-based typing. The repertoires were released in a freely available public database meant as a resource for research on the immune response to SARS-CoV-2. A de-identified subject ID, COVID-19 status, age in years and sex were almost always included in the sample metadata. The samples were drawn from two sources: the first 160 participants of the ongoing ImmuneRACE study, and 1,000 to 1,500 subjects contributed by 6 global collaborators. The material from the prospective study consisted of cDNA or gDNA derived from T cells, B-cell-depleted T cells, or PBMCs.

The paper as a whole reports these results and caveats: The quantity of clinical and demographic metadata differed by source and by participant and was supplied without curation.

The sequenced sample consisted of PBMCs or T cells enriched from blood (not recorded which). This sequence uses TRBV7-3 and TRBJ2-5; possibly the D gene is TRBD2, per 6 matching bases. This TCR derives from a woman in her fifties or sixties who had recovered from COVID-19. The DNA reads as follows: TGTGCCAGCAGCTTAGCGGGGAGTAAGGAGACCCAGTACTTC. Its amino acids are CASSLAGSKETQYF.